A selection of T cell receptor beta chains follows, all from one sample in a study of PD-L1 blockade in urothelial cancer. Libraries were prepared by immunoSEQ multiplex PCR; TCRdb keeps only in-frame clonotypes and omits some of them. The sample records some 52,000 clones, 84% being singletons. The sequencing here drew on PBMCs, taken around atezolizumab (anti-PD-L1) treatment. All receptors derive from a man aged 40-55 years with urothelial cancer. Each CDR3 is given with its conserved first and last residue. The order of the fields is V gene, J gene, D gene, clone size, CDR3 DNA, CDR3 protein. The D gene is left open where the match is weak. The size entry is marked missing in some rows and otherwise reads once, few, many or a size class.

v_gene: TRBV2
j_gene: TRBJ2-1
d_gene: .
abundance: few
CDR3nt: TGTGCCAGCACCCTGCGGCGGTCGGATCACAATGAGCAGTTCTTC
CDR3aa: CASTLRRSDHNEQFF

v_gene: TRBV7-9
j_gene: TRBJ1-2
d_gene: TRBD1
abundance: .
CDR3nt: TGTGCCAGCAGCAGGGACAGGCTAACTAACTATGGCTACACCTTC
CDR3aa: CASSRDRLTNYGYTF

v_gene: TRBV7-2
j_gene: TRBJ2-1
d_gene: TRBD1
abundance: .
CDR3nt: TGTGCCAGCAGCTCAACAGGGGGCAATGAGCAGTTCTTC
CDR3aa: CASSSTGGNEQFF

v_gene: TRBV4-1
j_gene: TRBJ2-7
d_gene: .
abundance: .
CDR3nt: TGCGCCAGCAGCCAAGAGGAGTTAGGGAGCTCCTACGAGCAGTACTTC
CDR3aa: CASSQEELGSSYEQYF

v_gene: TRBV6-5
j_gene: TRBJ2-1
d_gene: TRBD1
abundance: once
CDR3nt: TGTGCCAGCACCGGACAGGGGATAAGAAATGAGCAGTTCTTC
CDR3aa: CASTGQGIRNEQFF

v_gene: TRBV12-1
j_gene: TRBJ1-2
d_gene: .
abundance: .
CDR3nt: TGTGCCAGCAGCTTTGCACGGACAGCCCGAAACTACTATGGCTACACCTTC
CDR3aa: CASSFARTARNYYGYTF

v_gene: TRBV9
j_gene: TRBJ2-2
d_gene: .
abundance: .
CDR3nt: TGTGCCAGCAGCGTAGCTACCGGAGCCGGGGAGCTGTTTTTT
CDR3aa: CASSVATGAGELFF

v_gene: TRBV20-1
j_gene: TRBJ1-1
d_gene: TRBD1
abundance: .
CDR3nt: TGCAGTGCCGGACCCGACAGGGGCCCTTTCTTT
CDR3aa: CSAGPDRGPFF

v_gene: TRBV5-1
j_gene: TRBJ2-6
d_gene: TRBD1
abundance: .
CDR3nt: TGCGCCAGCAGCATCTCGGGACAGCATACTGGGGCCAACGTCCTGACTTTC
CDR3aa: CASSISGQHTGANVLTF

v_gene: TRBV9
j_gene: TRBJ2-2
d_gene: TRBD2
abundance: .
CDR3nt: TGTGCCAGCCAAACGGGGGGAGGGACCGGGGAGCTGTTTTTT
CDR3aa: CASQTGGGTGELFF

v_gene: TRBV4-1
j_gene: TRBJ2-3
d_gene: .
abundance: .
CDR3nt: TGCGCCAGCAGCCAAAGCCGGAGGGCGCTCACGGGGGATACGCAGTATTTT
CDR3aa: CASSQSRRALTGDTQYF

v_gene: TRBV6-6
j_gene: TRBJ2-2
d_gene: .
abundance: once
CDR3nt: TGTGCCAGCAGCCGAGACGGGGAGCTGTTTTTT
CDR3aa: CASSRDGELFF

v_gene: TRBV10-3
j_gene: TRBJ2-7
d_gene: TRBD2
abundance: once
CDR3nt: TGTGCCATCAGTGAACGTGGGAGGGCGAACGAGCAGTACTTC
CDR3aa: CAISERGRANEQYF

v_gene: TRBV28
j_gene: TRBJ1-5
d_gene: .
abundance: .
CDR3nt: TGTGCCAGCAGTTTATTAGAGGGAACCCAGCATTTT
CDR3aa: CASSLLEGTQHF

v_gene: TRBV15
j_gene: TRBJ2-7
d_gene: TRBD2
abundance: .
CDR3nt: TGTGCCACCAGCAGAGATAGGAGCGGGAGGGTCTACGAGCAGTACTTC
CDR3aa: CATSRDRSGRVYEQYF

v_gene: TRBV18
j_gene: TRBJ1-1
d_gene: .
abundance: .
CDR3nt: TGTGCCAGCTCACCTTTTCCCCGGAACACTGAAGCTTTCTTT
CDR3aa: CASSPFPRNTEAFF

v_gene: TRBV7-2
j_gene: TRBJ2-1
d_gene: .
abundance: .
CDR3nt: TGTGCCAGCAATGGGCGGGATCGTTACAATGAGCAGTTCTTC
CDR3aa: CASNGRDRYNEQFF

v_gene: TRBV9
j_gene: TRBJ2-5
d_gene: TRBD2
abundance: .
CDR3nt: TGTGCCAGCAGCGTAGATACTGGGACTAGCGACACCCAGTACTTC
CDR3aa: CASSVDTGTSDTQYF

v_gene: TRBV2
j_gene: TRBJ2-2
d_gene: .
abundance: .
CDR3nt: TGTGCCAGCGGGCTGGCTAGCACCGCCACCGGGGAGCTGTTTTTT
CDR3aa: CASGLASTATGELFF

v_gene: TRBV2
j_gene: TRBJ2-2
d_gene: TRBD1
abundance: .
CDR3nt: TGTGCCAGCATCGACAGGGGGGGCACCGGGGAGCTGTTTTTT
CDR3aa: CASIDRGGTGELFF

v_gene: TRBV14
j_gene: TRBJ2-3
d_gene: .
abundance: .
CDR3nt: TGTGCCAGCAGCCCCTCCGGGGAGACGCAGTATTTT
CDR3aa: CASSPSGETQYF

v_gene: TRBV28
j_gene: TRBJ1-2
d_gene: .
abundance: .
CDR3nt: TGTGCCAGCAGTTCCCACGGAGAAGGTGGCTACACCTTC
CDR3aa: CASSSHGEGGYTF

v_gene: TRBV6-4
j_gene: TRBJ2-1
d_gene: .
abundance: .
CDR3nt: TGTGCCAGCAGAGGGGGCAATGAGCAGTTCTTC
CDR3aa: CASRGGNEQFF

v_gene: TRBV27
j_gene: TRBJ2-2
d_gene: .
abundance: .
CDR3nt: TGTGCCAGCAAGGACAGCTGGCTTGGGGAGCTGTTTTTT
CDR3aa: CASKDSWLGELFF

v_gene: TRBV5-1
j_gene: TRBJ2-7
d_gene: .
abundance: once
CDR3nt: TGCGCCAGCAGCTTGGGACAGGGAGCGGGGGACTACGAGCAGTACTTC
CDR3aa: CASSLGQGAGDYEQYF

v_gene: TRBV5-5
j_gene: TRBJ2-5
d_gene: TRBD2
abundance: .
CDR3nt: TGTGCCAGCAGCTTGGGAGTTAGCGGGAGGGCTCAAGAGACCCAGTACTTC
CDR3aa: CASSLGVSGRAQETQYF

v_gene: TRBV25-1
j_gene: TRBJ2-1
d_gene: TRBD2
abundance: .
CDR3nt: TGTGCCAGCAGTGCAGCGGGAAGTCGTGAGCAGTTCTTC
CDR3aa: CASSAAGSREQFF

v_gene: TRBV27
j_gene: TRBJ2-5
d_gene: .
abundance: .
CDR3nt: TGTGCCAGCAGTTCGCCGGAAGAGACCCAGTACTTC
CDR3aa: CASSSPEETQYF

v_gene: TRBV19
j_gene: TRBJ2-2
d_gene: TRBD2
abundance: .
CDR3nt: TGTGCCAGTACCCGTAGCGGGAGCATCGGGGAGCTGTTTTTT
CDR3aa: CASTRSGSIGELFF

v_gene: TRBV19
j_gene: TRBJ1-5
d_gene: TRBD1
abundance: .
CDR3nt: TGTGCCAGTACCATATACGAGGGGGCGAATCAGCCCCAGCATTTT
CDR3aa: CASTIYEGANQPQHF

v_gene: TRBV7-2
j_gene: TRBJ1-2
d_gene: .
abundance: .
CDR3nt: TGTGCCAGCAGCTTAGGGGATTGGGGCGCGGAAGGCTACACCTTC
CDR3aa: CASSLGDWGAEGYTF

v_gene: TRBV5-4
j_gene: TRBJ2-7
d_gene: TRBD1
abundance: .
CDR3nt: TGTGCCAGCAGCGGGGGACAGGGGAGGTACGAGCAGTACTTC
CDR3aa: CASSGGQGRYEQYF

v_gene: TRBV12-5
j_gene: TRBJ1-1
d_gene: TRBD1
abundance: once
CDR3nt: TGTGCTAGTGGTTTGGTACGTCGGACAGGGCGAAGAACTGAAGCTTTCTTT
CDR3aa: CASGLVRRTGRRTEAFF

v_gene: TRBV6-5
j_gene: TRBJ1-1
d_gene: .
abundance: .
CDR3nt: TGTGCCAGCAGTCCGAGGAACCTTAACACTGAAGCTTTCTTT
CDR3aa: CASSPRNLNTEAFF

v_gene: TRBV19
j_gene: TRBJ2-7
d_gene: .
abundance: .
CDR3nt: TGTGCCAGTAGTACTAAAGCGGGTTACGAGCAGTACTTC
CDR3aa: CASSTKAGYEQYF

v_gene: TRBV9
j_gene: TRBJ2-1
d_gene: TRBD1
abundance: .
CDR3nt: TGTGCCAGCAGCGTCCGGGACAGGGGGAACAATGAGCAGTTCTTC
CDR3aa: CASSVRDRGNNEQFF

v_gene: TRBV5-1
j_gene: TRBJ2-3
d_gene: TRBD2
abundance: .
CDR3nt: TGCGCCAGCAGCCCCAATCTAGCGGGTCGAGATACGCAGTATTTT
CDR3aa: CASSPNLAGRDTQYF

v_gene: TRBV15
j_gene: TRBJ1-4
d_gene: .
abundance: once
CDR3nt: TGTGCCACAACCAAACAGAACAGTAATGAAAAACTGTTTTTT
CDR3aa: CATTKQNSNEKLFF

v_gene: TRBV19
j_gene: TRBJ2-5
d_gene: .
abundance: .
CDR3nt: TGTGCCAGTAGTGGCACAGCCCTGGGGACCCAGTACTTC
CDR3aa: CASSGTALGTQYF

v_gene: TRBV15
j_gene: TRBJ2-7
d_gene: TRBD2
abundance: once
CDR3nt: TGTGCCACCAGCAGTCTACCTCTAGCGGATAGCTCCTACGAGCAGTACTTC
CDR3aa: CATSSLPLADSSYEQYF

v_gene: TRBV7-2
j_gene: TRBJ1-1
d_gene: .
abundance: .
CDR3nt: TGTGCCAGCAGCCAACGGACAGCTCTTTCCACTGAAGCTTTCTTT
CDR3aa: CASSQRTALSTEAFF

v_gene: TRBV28
j_gene: TRBJ2-7
d_gene: .
abundance: .
CDR3nt: TGTGCCAGCAGTCCCACAGGTCCAGCCTTCGAGCAGTACTTC
CDR3aa: CASSPTGPAFEQYF

v_gene: TRBV7-9
j_gene: TRBJ1-1
d_gene: TRBD1
abundance: few
CDR3nt: TGTGCCAGCAGCAGGGGGCAGGGGAACACTGAAGCTTTCTTT
CDR3aa: CASSRGQGNTEAFF

v_gene: TRBV14
j_gene: TRBJ1-1
d_gene: TRBD1
abundance: .
CDR3nt: TGTGCCAGCAGCGCCAACAGGGGGTGGAACACTGAAGCTTTCTTT
CDR3aa: CASSANRGWNTEAFF

v_gene: TRBV15
j_gene: TRBJ1-4
d_gene: .
abundance: .
CDR3nt: TGTGCCACCAGTAGGTCTTCACACGCAGGGGTTGGTGAAAAACTGTTTTTT
CDR3aa: CATSRSSHAGVGEKLFF

v_gene: TRBV5-1
j_gene: TRBJ2-3
d_gene: .
abundance: .
CDR3nt: TGCGCCAGCAGCTTGGCCCGGCTAGCCCGGAGCACAGATACGCAGTATTTT
CDR3aa: CASSLARLARSTDTQYF

v_gene: TRBV5-6
j_gene: TRBJ2-3
d_gene: TRBD1
abundance: once
CDR3nt: TGTGCCAGCGGCTTAGGGACAGGGGGGACAGATACGCAGTATTTT
CDR3aa: CASGLGTGGTDTQYF

v_gene: TRBV13
j_gene: TRBJ1-4
d_gene: .
abundance: .
CDR3nt: TGTGCCAGCAGCTTAGAACAGGATGAAAAACTGTTTTTT
CDR3aa: CASSLEQDEKLFF

v_gene: TRBV6-1
j_gene: TRBJ2-7
d_gene: TRBD2
abundance: .
CDR3nt: TGTGCCAGCAGTGAAGCCGGGACTAGGGGTGAGCAGTACTTC
CDR3aa: CASSEAGTRGEQYF

v_gene: TRBV5-1
j_gene: TRBJ2-2
d_gene: TRBD2
abundance: .
CDR3nt: TGCGCCAGCAGCCCTCTGACTAGCGGGAGGGCCGCCGGGGAGCTGTTTTTT
CDR3aa: CASSPLTSGRAAGELFF

v_gene: TRBV7-8
j_gene: TRBJ2-5
d_gene: .
abundance: .
CDR3nt: TGTGCCAGCAGCTTAGAACGAGGAGGGGTCCAAGAGACCCAGTACTTC
CDR3aa: CASSLERGGVQETQYF

v_gene: TRBV4-2
j_gene: TRBJ2-2
d_gene: TRBD2
abundance: .
CDR3nt: TGTGCCAGCAGCAGCAGCGGGAGTGGCACCGGGGAGCTGTTTTTT
CDR3aa: CASSSSGSGTGELFF

v_gene: TRBV7-2
j_gene: TRBJ2-7
d_gene: .
abundance: .
CDR3nt: TGTGCCAGCAGCTTAAACTCGGGTTACTACGAGCAGTACTTC
CDR3aa: CASSLNSGYYEQYF